Listed below are T cell receptor beta chains from one sample, sequenced in a study of blood T cell repertoires in COVID-19. Some clones are missing from TCRdb's copy, which holds only in-frame ones; the method was immunoSEQ multiplex PCR. Of 190,000 or so clones in the sample, 90% were seen once. Sequencing input: peripheral blood. These receptors originate from a man aged 50 to 59 with acute or convalescent COVID-19. CDR3s include the opening cysteine and the closing phenylalanine or tryptophan. The D gene is left open where the match is weak. Expanded clones get a size class; other rows say once, few or many, or leave the size out.

j_call cdr3_length v_call clone_size d_call cdr3_aa cdr3_nt
TRBJ1-4 16 TRBV10-3 - - CAISVKGEATNEKLFF TGTGCCATCAGTGTGAAAGGGGAAGCAACTAATGAAAAACTGTTTTTT
TRBJ2-7 13 TRBV7-6 - TRBD1 CASSQDRVAEQYF TGTGCCAGCAGCCAGGACAGGGTGGCCGAGCAGTACTTC
TRBJ2-1 15 TRBV3-1/TRBV3-2 - TRBD2 CASSLLAGGDNEQFF TGTGCCAGCAGCCTACTAGCGGGGGGAGACAATGAGCAGTTCTTC
TRBJ2-1 14 TRBV5-4 - - CASSTIDRFNEQFF TGTGCCAGCAGCACTATAGACCGCTTCAATGAGCAGTTCTTC
TRBJ2-1 14 TRBV7-9 - - CASLPGGRYNEQFF TGTGCCAGCCTGCCGGGCGGGCGTTACAATGAGCAGTTCTTC
TRBJ2-5 15 TRBV9 - TRBD1 CASSTTGTAKETQYF TGTGCCAGCAGCACCACCGGGACAGCTAAAGAGACCCAGTACTTC
TRBJ2-5 15 TRBV30 - - CAWSARRGSGETQYF TGTGCCTGGAGTGCGCGGAGGGGCAGTGGGGAGACCCAGTACTTC
TRBJ2-2 15 TRBV19 once - CAARDMIFNTGELFF TGTGCCGCGAGGGACATGATTTTCAACACCGGGGAGCTGTTTTTT
TRBJ2-3 20 TRBV18 - TRBD2 CASSQPGLALPGPGTDTQYF TGTGCCAGCTCACAACCGGGACTAGCGCTCCCGGGGCCGGGCACAGATACGCAGTATTTT
TRBJ2-1 12 TRBV6-5 - - CASSSLLCWQFF TGTGCCAGCAGTTCCCTATTGTGCTGGCAGTTCTTC
TRBJ2-2 12 TRBV19 - - CASSIETGELFF TGTGCCAGTAGTATTGAGACCGGGGAGCTGTTTTTT
TRBJ2-3 14 TRBV19 once TRBD2 CASSIKRGTDTQYF TGTGCCAGTAGTATAAAGCGGGGGACAGATACGCAGTATTTT
TRBJ1-3 15 TRBV7-9 few TRBD1 CASSLGQGSGNTIYF TGTGCCAGCAGCCTTGGACAGGGTTCTGGAAACACCATATATTTT
TRBJ1-1 16 TRBV18 - TRBD1 CASSPQPGTGSTEAFF TGTGCCAGCTCACCACAGCCCGGGACAGGGTCCACTGAAGCTTTCTTT
TRBJ1-1 13 TRBV3-1/TRBV3-2 once - CASSQVSGTEAFF TGTGCCAGCAGCCAAGTGAGCGGGACTGAAGCTTTCTTT
TRBJ2-2 15 TRBV18 - - CASSPRGPYTGELFF TGTGCCAGCTCACCACGGGGGCCATACACCGGGGAGCTGTTTTTT
TRBJ2-3 16 TRBV7-8 - - CASSLAGSPATDTQYF TGTGCCAGCAGCCTGGCGGGTTCTCCGGCCACAGATACGCAGTATTTT
TRBJ1-1 14 TRBV9 - TRBD1 CASSPRPGQGEAFF TGTGCCAGCAGCCCCAGACCGGGACAGGGGGAAGCTTTCTTT
TRBJ1-1 11 TRBV7-9 - - CASSQQAGSSF TGTGCCAGCAGCCAGCAGGCAGGGTCATCGTTT
TRBJ1-1 17 TRBV11-2 - TRBD1 CASSWETGGLRYTEAFF TGTGCCAGCAGCTGGGAGACAGGGGGCTTACGGTACACTGAAGCTTTCTTT
TRBJ1-2 17 TRBV30 - - CAWSAIKLFRERYGYTF TGTGCCTGGAGTGCCATCAAGCTGTTCCGGGAGCGATATGGCTACACCTTC
TRBJ2-3 19 TRBV3-1/TRBV3-2 - - CASSPFAMDPPAYRDTQYF TGTGCCAGCAGCCCATTCGCAATGGATCCCCCCGCCTACAGAGATACGCAGTATTTT
TRBJ1-2 15 TRBV14 few TRBD1 CASSAAGTASYGYTF TGTGCCAGCAGCGCCGCCGGGACAGCCTCTTATGGCTACACCTTC
TRBJ2-6 15 TRBV19 - - CASREGDSGANVLTF TGTGCCAGTAGGGAGGGAGACTCTGGGGCCAACGTCCTGACTTTC
TRBJ1-5 18 TRBV30 - TRBD1 CAWSVDRGGLGGNQPQHF TGTGCCTGGAGTGTGGACAGGGGTGGATTGGGAGGCAATCAGCCCCAGCATTTT
TRBJ1-2 14 TRBV5-6 - - CASSVTSGNYGYTF TGTGCCAGCAGCGTTACCTCGGGAAACTATGGCTACACCTTC
TRBJ2-3 13 TRBV9 - - CASTSRSTDTQYF TGTGCCAGCACAAGCAGGAGCACAGATACGCAGTATTTT
TRBJ1-5 14 TRBV2 - TRBD1 CASRRQGGNQPQHF TGTGCCAGCAGGCGACAGGGTGGTAATCAGCCCCAGCATTTT
TRBJ1-6 17 TRBV28 - TRBD1 CATKDRGLSSYNSPLHF TGTGCCACCAAGGACAGGGGGTTGTCCTCCTATAATTCACCCCTCCACTTT
TRBJ2-2 15 TRBV3-1/TRBV3-2 - - CASSQRGLRTGELFF TGTGCCAGCAGCCAAAGGGGACTGAGGACCGGGGAGCTGTTTTTT
TRBJ2-5 17 TRBV3-1/TRBV3-2 - TRBD2 CASSQETSSGGGETQYF TGTGCCAGCAGCCAAGAGACGTCTAGCGGGGGTGGGGAGACCCAGTACTTC
TRBJ1-5 14 TRBV10-3 - TRBD1 CAISPDRGGQPQHF TGTGCCATCAGCCCGGACAGGGGAGGTCAGCCCCAGCATTTT
TRBJ2-1 15 TRBV28 - TRBD1 CASSLGTDFYNEQFF TGTGCCAGCAGTTTAGGGACAGACTTCTACAATGAGCAGTTCTTC
TRBJ1-2 17 TRBV28 once - CASSRVEGPRFRRGYTF TGTGCCAGCAGCCGAGTGGAGGGGCCACGGTTTAGGCGTGGCTACACCTTC
TRBJ2-5 16 TRBV7-2 - TRBD1 CASSLPPTGAWQTQYF TGTGCCAGCAGCTTACCACCCACAGGGGCATGGCAGACCCAGTACTTC
TRBJ2-1 15 TRBV13 - - CASSPRTGRYNEQFF TGTGCCAGCAGCCCCCGGACTGGTAGATACAATGAGCAGTTCTTC
TRBJ1-1 13 TRBV10-2 - - CASSGQLNTEAFF TGCGCCAGCAGTGGACAGCTGAACACTGAAGCTTTCTTT
TRBJ1-3 13 TRBV10-3 few TRBD1 CATYEDRANTIYF TGTGCCACCTACGAAGACAGGGCTAACACCATATATTTT